This record covers a single TCR beta chain. There is no known antigen for this receptor. No per-base quality is available; no much larger clone lies one base away. The library was prepared using the immunoSEQ multiplex PCR assay. Drawn from immuneACCESS, this table holds only the in-frame rearrangements with V and J called that TCRdb kept. Clones are partly lost; checked studies trace under half to an unresolved V gene and leave the rest unexplained. A total of around 92,000 clones appear in this sample, roughly 91% of them only once. In total, the top ten clones hold about 4.5% of the sample. The germline V gene (reference sequence) gives CDR1 as LNHDA and CDR2 as SQIVND. The cysteine opens and the phenylalanine closes a CDR3 of 15 amino acids. The DNA shown is the 45-base CDR3, in frame from base 1. From V the trimming removes 5 bases and from J it removes 7 bases, while the gene matches leave 8 bases of the junction unaccounted for.

This sample was included in a study of T cell changes during pregnancy in multiple sclerosis (dated by TCRdb to the late 2010s). About the full investigation: The study examined how the T cell repertoire changed over the course of pregnancy in women with multiple sclerosis.

The clonotype comes from a female donor with multiple sclerosis, enrolled in a pregnancy study. The chain was built from TRBV19 and TRBJ1-6; TRBD1 agrees with 7 junctional bases. The source was peripheral blood, collected in the first trimester of pregnancy. CDR3 loop: CASSHRGRRNSPLHF. DNA sequence: TGTGCCAGTAGTCACAGGGGTCGACGGAATTCACCCCTCCACTTT.